This T cell receptor beta chain was captured by sequencing in a study of blood T cell repertoires in COVID-19. Study-level information: The samples span acute and convalescent COVID-19 from the United States, Italy and Spain. The analysed material was cDNA or gDNA that came from T cells, B-cell-depleted T cells, or PBMCs.

This clone was observed a handful of times. CDR3 size: 15 residues. Trimming shortened V by 1 base and J by 5 bases, and 11 bases separated the two germline ends. Germline loops: CDR1 SNHLY, CDR2 FYNNEI. Study processing details: Reference gene primer amplification in the assay estimated nucleated cell counts. TCRdb's copy holds only in-frame clones and misses some; the assay was immunoSEQ multiplex PCR. V and J calls plus clone size are reproduced from that table; the DNA served to infer D and trimming. Here the sample spans 95,000 to 150,000 clones, 82% being singletons. The chain combines TRBV2 with TRBJ1-4; tentative D call: TRBD1 (5 bases). This TCR was sampled from a woman between 70 and 85 years old with acute or convalescent COVID-19. Sequenced sample: peripheral blood. This CDR3 reads CASSEGAGWNEKLFF. CDR3 nucleotide sequence: TGTGCCAGCAGTGAAGGGGCAGGGTGGAATGAAAAACTGTTTTTT.